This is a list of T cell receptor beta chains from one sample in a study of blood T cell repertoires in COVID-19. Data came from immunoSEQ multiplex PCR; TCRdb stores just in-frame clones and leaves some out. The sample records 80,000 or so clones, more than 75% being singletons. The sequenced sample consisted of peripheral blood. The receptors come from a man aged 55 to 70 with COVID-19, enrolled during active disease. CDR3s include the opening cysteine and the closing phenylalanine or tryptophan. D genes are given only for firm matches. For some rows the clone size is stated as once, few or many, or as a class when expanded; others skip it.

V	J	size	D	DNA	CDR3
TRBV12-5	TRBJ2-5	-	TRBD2	TGTGCTAGTGGCTCTAGCGGGACGGGGGATACCCAGTACTTC	CASGSSGTGDTQYF
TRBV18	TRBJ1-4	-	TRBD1	TGTGCCAGCTCACGCCCGACAGGGGGCAGTGAAAAACTGTTTTTT	CASSRPTGGSEKLFF
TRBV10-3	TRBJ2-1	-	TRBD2	TGTGCCATCAGTGAGTTAGCGGGAGCCGGGGAGCAGTTCTTC	CAISELAGAGEQFF
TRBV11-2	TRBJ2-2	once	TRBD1	TGTGCCAGCAGCCCCCGGGACAGGGGCACCGGGGAGCTGTTTTTT	CASSPRDRGTGELFF
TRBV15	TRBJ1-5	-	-	TGTGCCACCAGCAGAGATCGAGACAGCAGGAATCAGCCCCAGCATTTT	CATSRDRDSRNQPQHF
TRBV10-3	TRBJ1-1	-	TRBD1	TGTGCCATCAACATACAGGGGGGCACTGAAGCTTTCTTT	CAINIQGGTEAFF
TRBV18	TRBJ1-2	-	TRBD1	TGTGCCAGCTCACAAGGGACAGCTTCTAACTATGGCTACACCTTC	CASSQGTASNYGYTF
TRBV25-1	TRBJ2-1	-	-	TGTGCCAGCACCCTAAGAGGGTTCAATGAGCAGTTCTTC	CASTLRGFNEQFF
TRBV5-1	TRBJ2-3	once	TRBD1	TGCGCCAGCAGCCCGGACAGGGCCCGCACAGATACGCAGTATTTT	CASSPDRARTDTQYF
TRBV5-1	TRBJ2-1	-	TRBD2	TGCGCCAGCAGCTTGGGAGTTTTGGGACTAAACAATGAGCAGTTCTTC	CASSLGVLGLNNEQFF
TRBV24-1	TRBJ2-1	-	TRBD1	TGTGCCACCAGTGATTGGACAGGGGGTTTTCGGGAGGGTGAGCAGTTCTTC	CATSDWTGGFREGEQFF
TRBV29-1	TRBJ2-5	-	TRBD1	TGCAGCGTGGAGCCGGGACAGGGGGAGGGGGAGACCCAGTACTTC	CSVEPGQGEGETQYF
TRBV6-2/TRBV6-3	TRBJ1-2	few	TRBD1	TGTGCCAGCAGTCGGGACAGGGGCTATGGCTACACCTTC	CASSRDRGYGYTF
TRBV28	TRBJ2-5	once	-	TGTGCCAGCAGTTTATCGGAGTACCAAGAGACCCAGTACTTC	CASSLSEYQETQYF
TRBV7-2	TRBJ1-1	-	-	TGTGCCAGCAGCCTGCGTCGGACAGAAACTGAAGCTTTCTTT	CASSLRRTETEAFF
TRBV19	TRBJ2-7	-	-	TGTGCCAGTGTGGGGAGGGGGAGTGAGCAGTACTTC	CASVGRGSEQYF
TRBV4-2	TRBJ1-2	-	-	TGTGCCAGCAGCCAAGAGGAGGCAGGAAGCTATGGCTACACCTTC	CASSQEEAGSYGYTF
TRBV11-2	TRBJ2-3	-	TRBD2	TGTGCCAGCAGCTCAGGACTAGCGGGAGTATCAGATACGCAGTATTTT	CASSSGLAGVSDTQYF